The 12 T cell receptor beta chains below were found in one sample sequenced in a study of blood T cells in healthy people across ages. Primers used in a second PCR of roughly 6 to 11 cycles were a sample-barcoded 5' primer and a J-beta primer mix. TCRdb ran MiXCR on the 5' RACE reads and lists one entry per CDR3 protein. The top ten clones hold around 8% of a sample with more than 1,400,000 distinct CDR3 sequences, 40% to 50% of them seen once. The sample consisted of blood. The receptors were sampled from a woman younger than 35 in good health.

This clonotype was recorded once. The gene calls are TRBV12-3 or TRBV12-4 and TRBJ2-2, with D perhaps assigned TRBD1 or TRBD2 (5 bases each). CDR3 length: 16 residues. The CDR3 is CTTQNVPAGSTGELFF. Written as DNA, the CDR3 is TGTACCACCCAAAACGTCCCGGCAGGGAGCACCGGGGAGCTGTTTTTT.

The rearrangement joins TRBV5-1 to TRBJ2-7; D is undetermined. CDR3 size: 14 residues. V gave up 1 base and J gave up 2 bases, with 10 bases separating them. Germline V gives CDR1 SGHRS, CDR2 YFSETQ. This chain's CDR3 is CASSLSSSAYEQYF. CDR3 nucleotide sequence: TGCGCCAGCAGCTTGTCCAGCAGCGCCTACGAGCAGTACTTC.

The chain links TRBV11-2 to TRBJ2-7; no clear D gene. Germline V gene sequence: CDR1 SGHAT, CDR2 FQNNGV. V was shortened by 0 bases and J by 10 bases, with 19 bases between the two germline ends. The CDR3 has 15 amino acids. The CDR3 region is CASSLECGVIATQYF. The CDR3 DNA reads TGTGCCAGCAGCTTAGAGTGTGGGGTGATAGCAACCCAGTACTTC.

The sample holds a few counts of this clonotype. V and J are TRBV10-3 and TRBJ1-2, with a weak D call TRBD1 (6 bases). The germline CDR1 and CDR2 sequences are ENHRY and SYGVKD. The ends were cut back, 2 bases at V and 7 bases at J, with 14 bases in the middle. CDR3 length: 14 amino acids. The CDR3 protein is CAISEPGEGGGYTF. The CDR3 DNA reads TGTGCCATCAGTGAGCCAGGGGAAGGCGGTGGCTACACCTTC.

J is TRBJ1-2 and V is TRBV29-1, with D unclear. Per germline, CDR1 SQVTM and CDR2 ANQGSEA. This CDR3 is built from 10 residues. The V end lost 6 bases, the J end lost 6 bases, and 8 bases lay between the germline ends. The CDR3 region has the DNA TGCAGCGTGGTACGGGATGGCTACACCTTC. It specifies CSVVRDGYTF.

The CDR3 protein is CASSQATGRQPQHF. The DNA of the CDR3 is TGCGCCAGCAGCCAAGCAACAGGGAGGCAGCCCCAGCATTTT. The genes are TRBV4-1 and TRBJ1-5; D might be TRBD1 (6 bases). This CDR3 is built from 14 residues. V was shortened by 1 base and J by 7 bases, with 11 bases between the two germline ends. Germline lookup yields CDR1 MGHRA and CDR2 YSYEKL.

The rearrangement links TRBV20-1 to TRBJ1-1; D unclear. Trimming removed 0 bases at V and 5 bases at J, with 13 bases between. From germline, CDR1 is DFQATT and CDR2 SNEGSKA (reference sequence). The CDR3 is made up of 14 amino acids. The CDR3 sequence: CSAREASQLTEAFF. CDR3 bases: TGCAGTGCTAGAGAGGCTTCCCAGTTGACTGAAGCTTTCTTT.

The rearrangement joins TRBV18 to TRBJ2-3; 8 nucleotides agree with TRBD2. With V trimmed by 0 bases and J by 2 bases, 4 bases remained unmatched. Germline V gene sequence: CDR1 KGHSH, CDR2 LQKENI. The CDR3 spans 16 residues. CDR3 sequence: CASSPPAGGTTDTQYF. The CDR3 region has the DNA TGTGCCAGCTCACCACCCGCGGGGGGCACCACAGATACGCAGTATTTT. Variable domain in full (rest from reference TRBV18 and TRBJ2-3): NAGVMQNPRHLVRRRGQEARLRCSPMKGHSHVYWYRQLPEEGLKFMVYLQKENIIDESGMPKERFSAEFPKEGPSILRIQQVVRGDSAAYFCASSPPAGGTTDTQYFGPGTRLTVL.

This clonotype turned up a few times. The chain joins TRBV5-1 to TRBJ2-1; 10 bases fit TRBD2. This CDR3 region has 13 residues. The ends lost 3 bases at V and 12 bases at J; junction bases unmatched: 6. Germline V gives CDR1 SGHRS, CDR2 YFSETQ. CDR3 nucleotide sequence: TGCGCCAGCAGCTCTAGCGGGAGAGGGGTGCAGTTCTTC. It yields the protein CASSSSGRGVQFF.

The chain joins TRBV24-1 to TRBJ1-2, with D unresolved. V was pared by 4 bases and J by 5 bases, with 16 bases between. Germline CDR1 and CDR2: KGHDR and SFDVKD. The CDR3 extends over 15 amino acids. CDR3 coding DNA: TGTGCCACCAGTGACCCCGTAAAACAGCCATATGGCTACACCTTC. As protein: CATSDPVKQPYGYTF.

Comments on this clonotype: This clone may be a read error of a much larger clone one base away. The V call is TRBV29-1, the J call TRBJ2-7; D is unresolved. The CDR3 totals 10 residues. The germline gives CDR1 SQVTM, CDR2 ANQGSEA. Trimming removed 4 bases from V and 6 bases from J, with 7 bases in between. CDR3 DNA: TGCAGCGTTGTAGACTGCGAGCAGTACTTC. Translation: CSVVDCEQYF.

This clonotype has only a few counts. As DNA, the CDR3 is TGTGCCAGCAGCGTCAGGGCCGATGAGCAGTTCTTC. Translating it yields CASSVRADEQFF. V gene TRBV7-2 combines with J gene TRBJ2-1; D possibly corresponds to TRBD1 (5 bases). Trimming cost V 5 bases and J 8 bases, with 10 bases left between them. Germline V gene data show CDR1 as SGHTA and CDR2 as FQGNSA. The CDR3 contains 12 residues.